Listed here are 22 T cell receptor beta chains from one sample, sequenced in a study of cytomegalovirus exposure and HLA in healthy donors. PCR was performed using 60 Vbeta and 13 Jbeta primers. Data came from immunoSEQ multiplex PCR; TCRdb stores just in-frame clones and leaves some out. The table lists around 150,000 clones, roughly 81% of them singletons. Sequencing used PBMCs. The receptors were gathered from a young man in good health and CMV-seropositive.

This sequence joins TRBV19 and TRBJ2-5; TRBD2 might be the D (5 bases). Per germline, CDR1 LNHDA and CDR2 SQIVND (reference sequence). The CDR3 sequence is 13 residues long. V lost 11 bases, J lost 1 base, and 14 bases lay in between. This CDR3 is CAAGPRVQETQYF. CDR3 sequence (DNA): TGTGCCGCGGGCCCAAGGGTCCAAGAGACCCAGTACTTC. Full variable domain (rest looked up from reference TRBV19 and TRBJ2-5): DGGITQSPKYLFRKEGQNVTLSCEQNLNHDAMYWYRQDPGQGLRLIYYSQIVNDFQKGDIAEGYSVSREKKESFPLTVTSAQKNPTAFYLCAAGPRVQETQYFGPGTRLLVL.

V is TRBV7-2 and J is TRBJ1-2, with a weak D call TRBD1 (5 bases). CDR1 and CDR2 (germline): SGHTA, FQGNSA. Deletions cut 7 bases from V and 3 bases from J, with 15 bases between. The length of the CDR3 is 14 residues. The CDR3 here is CASTLGGEDYGYTF. In DNA, the CDR3 is TGTGCCAGCACCCTCGGGGGGGAAGACTATGGCTACACCTTC.

The rearrangement joins TRBV27 to TRBJ1-1; 8 bases are shared with TRBD1. With 0 bases clipped from V and 5 bases from J, the junction kept 14 bases outside the gene matches. CDR1 MNHEY and CDR2 SMNVEV come from the germline V gene (reference sequence). This CDR3 spans 18 amino acids. DNA for the CDR3: TGTGCCAGCAGTTTATCGGGCGGACAGGGTAAAGTGAGAACTGAAGCTTTCTTT. This encodes CASSLSGGQGKVRTEAFF.

V is TRBV6-5 and J is TRBJ2-5, with a weak D call TRBD2 (6 bases). The last part of the DNA fits TRBJ2-7 better; the J call may be wrong. Germline CDR1 is MNHEY and CDR2 is SVGAGI. CDR3 size: 16 residues. The CDR3 region is CASSSRVSGSSYEQYF. CDR3 coding DNA: TGTGCCAGCAGTTCCCGCGTGAGCGGGTCATCCTACGAGCAGTACTTC.

The genes are TRBV6-5 and TRBJ2-7; no definite D call. The CDR3 extends over 13 amino acids. CDR1 is MNHEY and CDR2 is SVGAGI in the germline V gene. Trimming pared 6 bases from V and 6 bases from J, leaving 15 bases between. The CDR3 DNA is TGTGCCAGCAGCTCTTTCGTTAGCCGCGAGCAGTACTTC. Its translation is CASSSFVSREQYF.

This chain's CDR3 is CASSQEWTIGDEQFF. The CDR3 region has the DNA TGCGCCAGCAGCCAAGAGTGGACAATCGGAGATGAGCAGTTCTTC. The V gene is TRBV4-1, the J gene TRBJ2-1; maybe TRBD1 (5 bases). The ends were cut back, 0 bases at V and 8 bases at J, with 14 bases in the middle. The CDR3 covers 15 residues. Germline CDR1 is MGHRA and CDR2 is YSYEKL.

CDR3 amino acids: CASSSGDKNIQYF. In nucleotides, the CDR3 is TGTGCCAGCAGCTCGGGGGACAAAAACATTCAGTACTTC. The gene calls are TRBV7-9 and TRBJ2-4; D might be TRBD2 (6 bases). V was pared by 4 bases and J by 3 bases, with 7 bases between. The germline V gene has CDR1 SEHNR and CDR2 FQNEAQ (reference sequence). This CDR3 spans 13 amino acids.

The V call is TRBV19, the J call TRBJ1-1, with 10 nucleotides matching TRBD1. This CDR3 has 16 residues. The germline gives CDR1 LNHDA, CDR2 SQIVND (reference sequence). V trimming: 7 bases; J trimming: 5 bases; junction bases outside the gene matches: 13. The CDR3 DNA is TGTGCCAGTACCCTGGGCGACAGGGGGCGGGGAACTGAAGCTTTCTTT. Its protein is CASTLGDRGRGTEAFF. The whole variable domain, filled in from reference TRBV19 and TRBJ1-1, reads DGGITQSPKYLFRKEGQNVTLSCEQNLNHDAMYWYRQDPGQGLRLIYYSQIVNDFQKGDIAEGYSVSREKKESFPLTVTSAQKNPTAFYLCASTLGDRGRGTEAFFGQGTRLTVV.

This clone showed up just once. This chain connects TRBV7-2 to TRBJ2-2, with D possibly matching TRBD1 (6 bases). CDR1 and CDR2 from the germline V gene are SGHTA and FQGNSA. The CDR3 length is 15 residues. The ends were cut back, 5 bases at V and 0 bases at J, with 10 bases in the middle. Here the CDR3 DNA reads TGTGCCAGCAGCGACGGGACAACGAACACCGGGGAGCTGTTTTTT. As protein: CASSDGTTNTGELFF.

V usage is TRBV7-2 and J usage is TRBJ2-3, with 7 bases that match TRBD2. The CDR3 spans 15 residues. Trimming at V came to 3 bases and at J to 5 bases, leaving 8 bases not matched to a gene. CDR1 is SGHTA and CDR2 is FQGNSA in the germline V gene. DNA for the CDR3: TGTGCCAGCAGCTTGGGAGGGGCCGGGGTAGATACGCAGTATTTT. Translation gives CASSLGGAGVDTQYF.

The CDR3 here is CSVQGQNTEAFF. The CDR3 bases are TGCAGCGTACAGGGGCAGAACACTGAAGCTTTCTTT. V is TRBV29-1 and J is TRBJ1-1; 7 nucleotides line up with TRBD1. Germline V gene data show CDR1 as SQVTM and CDR2 as ANQGSEA. This CDR3 comprises 12 residues. Trimming cost V 6 bases and J 1 base; bases outside gene matches: 2. Full variable domain (rest looked up from reference TRBV29-1 and TRBJ1-1): SAVISQKPSRDICQRGTSLTIQCQVDSQVTMMFWYRQQPGQSLTLIATANQGSEATYESGFVIDKFPISRPNLTFSTLTVSNMSPEDSSIYLCSVQGQNTEAFFGQGTRLTVV.

The V gene is TRBV7-9, the J gene TRBJ1-3; D is unclear. CDR1 is SEHNR and CDR2 is FQNEAQ in the germline V gene (reference sequence). CDR3 length equals 12 residues. Trimming removed 7 bases at V and 1 base at J, with 5 bases between. The CDR3 DNA follows: TGTGCCAGCACCCCTTCTGGAAACACCATATATTTT. Its translation is CASTPSGNTIYF.

The genes are TRBV9 and TRBJ1-3; weak D call: TRBD1 (5 bases). V was pared by 0 bases and J by 0 bases, with 10 bases between. Per germline, CDR1 SGDLS and CDR2 YYNGEE. This CDR3 is 16 amino acids long. CDR3 DNA sequence: TGTGCCAGCAGCGTAGGGACACTTTTCTCTGGAAACACCATATATTTT. This codes for CASSVGTLFSGNTIYF.

This chain links TRBV11-2 with TRBJ2-1; 9 bases agree with TRBD2. Germline V CDR1 and CDR2: SGHAT, FQNNGV. Germline trimming cut 5 bases from V and 10 bases from J; bases unmatched to any gene: 6. This CDR3 is 13 amino acids long. The CDR3 DNA is TGTGCCAGCAGCCTCGGGACTAGCAGCGAGCAGTTCTTC. It is translated as CASSLGTSSEQFF.

J is TRBJ1-1 and V is TRBV7-9; possible D gene TRBD1, 6 bases. V lost 5 bases, J lost 2 bases, and 12 bases lay in between. The CDR3 loop spans 14 amino acids. From germline, CDR1 is SEHNR and CDR2 FQNEAQ (reference sequence). CDR3 in amino acids: CASSPNRDNTEAFF. The DNA for the CDR3 is TGTGCCAGCAGCCCGAACAGGGATAACACTGAAGCTTTCTTT.

The chain recombines TRBV25-1 with TRBJ2-2; no firm D call. The CDR3 has 14 amino acids. V gave up 0 bases and J gave up 5 bases, with 7 bases separating them. From germline, CDR1 is MGHDK and CDR2 SYGVNS. The chain's CDR3 is CASSEYFLTGELFF. The DNA for the CDR3 is TGTGCCAGCAGTGAATATTTTCTAACCGGGGAGCTGTTTTTT.

This chain links TRBV7-9 with TRBJ2-2, with D possibly being TRBD1 (5 bases). CDR1 and CDR2 (germline): SEHNR, FQNEAQ (reference sequence). Trimming removed 5 bases at V and 6 bases at J, with 13 bases between. The CDR3 covers 14 residues. The CDR3 DNA follows: TGTGCCAGCAGCCCATGGATGGGGCCCGGGGAGCTGTTTTTT. Residues: CASSPWMGPGELFF. Based on the CDR3 plus reference TRBV7-9 and TRBJ2-2, the full variable domain is DTGVSQNPRHKITKRGQNVTFRCDPISEHNRLYWYRQTLGQGPEFLTYFQNEAQLEKSRLLSDRFSAERPKGSFSTLEIQRTEQGDSAMYLCASSPWMGPGELFFGEGSRLTVL.

This clone was counted once. The chain recombines TRBV11-3 with TRBJ1-3; D perhaps matches TRBD1 (6 bases). Trimming cost V 2 bases and J 0 bases, with 11 bases left between them. The CDR3 length is 16 residues. CDR1 and CDR2 (germline): SGHNT, YENEEA. DNA for the CDR3: TGTGCCAGCAGCTTACCCGGACAGCTCTCTGGAAACACCATATATTTT. This encodes CASSLPGQLSGNTIYF.

This chain uses TRBV7-2 with TRBJ1-5; TRBD1 might be the D (5 bases). The length of the CDR3 is 15 residues. V was pared by 2 bases and J by 1 base, with 9 bases between. Germline CDR1 reads SGHTA; CDR2 reads FQGNSA. As DNA, the CDR3 is TGTGCCAGCAGCTTAATCCAGGGAAGCAATCAGCCCCAGCATTTT. Its translation: CASSLIQGSNQPQHF.

The sample holds a few counts of this clone. The chain has TRBV2 and TRBJ1-5, with D perhaps TRBD1 (5 bases). Germline values: CDR1 SNHLY, CDR2 FYNNEI. The CDR3 is 15 amino acids. The V end was cut by 6 bases, the J end by 4 bases, with 16 bases between. The CDR3 DNA sequence: TGTGCCAGCAGCCCCCATCTGGGGCCTAATCAGCCCCAGCATTTT. Protein product: CASSPHLGPNQPQHF. Supplemented by reference TRBV2 and TRBJ1-5, the full variable domain reads EPEVTQTPSHQVTQMGQEVILRCVPISNHLYFYWYRQILGQKVEFLVSFYNNEISEKSEIFDDQFSVERPDGSNFTLKIRSTKLEDSAMYFCASSPHLGPNQPQHFGDGTRLSIL.

The chain is built from TRBV4-3 and TRBJ2-1; 9 nucleotides align to TRBD2. Germline V lookup: CDR1 LGHNA, CDR2 YSLEER. Trimming took 5 bases from V and 11 from J; bases not matched to a gene: 19. The CDR3 is 17 residues long. CDR3 loop: CASSYKTLASGELKQFF. The DNA for the CDR3 is TGCGCCAGCAGCTATAAAACGTTGGCTAGCGGGGAACTAAAGCAGTTCTTC.

V and J are TRBV27 and TRBJ1-1, with D perhaps TRBD1 (5 bases). Trimming stripped 5 bases from V and 1 base from J, with 17 bases between. This CDR3 contains 16 residues. Germline CDR1 is MNHEY and CDR2 is SMNVEV (reference sequence). CDR3 loop: CASSPTPAGPNTEAFF. CDR3 DNA: TGTGCCAGCAGTCCCACCCCGGCAGGGCCGAACACTGAAGCTTTCTTT.